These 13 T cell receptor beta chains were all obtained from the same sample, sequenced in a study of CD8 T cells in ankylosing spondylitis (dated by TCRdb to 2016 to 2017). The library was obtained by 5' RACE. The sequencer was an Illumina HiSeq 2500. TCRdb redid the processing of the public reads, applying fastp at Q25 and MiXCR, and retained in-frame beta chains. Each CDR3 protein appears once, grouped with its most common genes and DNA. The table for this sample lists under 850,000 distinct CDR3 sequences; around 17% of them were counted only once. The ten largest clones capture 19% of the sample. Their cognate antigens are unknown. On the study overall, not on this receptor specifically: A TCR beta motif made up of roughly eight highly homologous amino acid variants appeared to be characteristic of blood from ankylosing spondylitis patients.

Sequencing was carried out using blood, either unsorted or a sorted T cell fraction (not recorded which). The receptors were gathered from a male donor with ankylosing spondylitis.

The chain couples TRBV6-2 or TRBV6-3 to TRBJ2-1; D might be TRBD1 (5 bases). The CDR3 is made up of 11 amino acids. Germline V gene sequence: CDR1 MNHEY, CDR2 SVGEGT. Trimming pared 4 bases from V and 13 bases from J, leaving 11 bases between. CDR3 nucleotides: TGTGCCAGCAGTTCCCGACAGCCCCAGTTCTTC. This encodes CASSSRQPQFF.

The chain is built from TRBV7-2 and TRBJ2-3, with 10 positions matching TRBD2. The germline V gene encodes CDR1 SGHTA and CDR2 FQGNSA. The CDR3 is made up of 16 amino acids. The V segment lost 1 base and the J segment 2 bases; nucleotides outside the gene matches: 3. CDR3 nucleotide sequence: TGTGCCAGCAGCTTAGGGACTAGCGGAGTCACAGATACGCAGTATTTT. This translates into CASSLGTSGVTDTQYF.

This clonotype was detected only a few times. CDR3 DNA: TGTGCCAGCAGTCCACAGGGGATCGGACAGCCCCAGCATTTT. Translated, it gives CASSPQGIGQPQHF. This sequence joins TRBV12-3 or TRBV12-4 and TRBJ1-5, with 7 bases lining up with TRBD1. This CDR3 has 14 amino acids. J was trimmed by 7 bases and V by 5 bases; bases with no gene match: 8.

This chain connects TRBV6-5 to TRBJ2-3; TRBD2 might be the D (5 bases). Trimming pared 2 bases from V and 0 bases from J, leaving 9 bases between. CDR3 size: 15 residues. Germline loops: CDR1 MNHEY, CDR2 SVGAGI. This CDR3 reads CASSYGAASTDTQYF. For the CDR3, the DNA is TGTGCCAGCAGTTACGGAGCGGCTAGCACAGATACGCAGTATTTT.

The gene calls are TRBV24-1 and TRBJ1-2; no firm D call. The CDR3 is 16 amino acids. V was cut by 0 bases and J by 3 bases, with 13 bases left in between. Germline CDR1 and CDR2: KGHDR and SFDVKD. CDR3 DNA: TGTGCCACCAGTGATTTGCAAAGGGTATGCGACTATGGCTACACCTTC. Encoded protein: CATSDLQRVCDYGYTF.

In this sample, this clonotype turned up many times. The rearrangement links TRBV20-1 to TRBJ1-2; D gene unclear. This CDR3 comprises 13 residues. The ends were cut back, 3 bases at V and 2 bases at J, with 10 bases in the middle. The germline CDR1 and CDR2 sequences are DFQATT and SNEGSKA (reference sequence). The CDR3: CSASGDGNYGYTF. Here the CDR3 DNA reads TGCAGTGCTAGTGGTGATGGAAACTATGGCTACACCTTC.

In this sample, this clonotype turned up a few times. The CDR3, as DNA: TGTGCCAGCAGCAAGAGGCGGGGGGGCTATCGTGTAAACACCATATATTTT. Amino acids: CASSKRRGGYRVNTIYF. V is TRBV21-1 and J is TRBJ1-3. TRBV21-1 is flagged as a pseudogene. The CDR3 loop spans 17 amino acids.

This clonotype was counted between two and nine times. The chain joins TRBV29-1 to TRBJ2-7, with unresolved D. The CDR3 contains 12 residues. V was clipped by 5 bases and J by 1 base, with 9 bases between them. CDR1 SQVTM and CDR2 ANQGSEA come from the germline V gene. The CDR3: CSVNSLSYEQYF. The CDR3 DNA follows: TGCAGCGTTAACAGTCTTTCCTACGAGCAGTACTTC.

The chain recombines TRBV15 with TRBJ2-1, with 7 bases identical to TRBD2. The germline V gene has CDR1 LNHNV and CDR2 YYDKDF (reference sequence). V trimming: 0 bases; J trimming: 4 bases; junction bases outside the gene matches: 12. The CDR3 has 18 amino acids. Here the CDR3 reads CATSRDQPRDSGYNEQFF. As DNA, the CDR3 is TGTGCCACCAGCAGAGATCAACCGCGGGATAGCGGGTACAATGAGCAGTTCTTC.

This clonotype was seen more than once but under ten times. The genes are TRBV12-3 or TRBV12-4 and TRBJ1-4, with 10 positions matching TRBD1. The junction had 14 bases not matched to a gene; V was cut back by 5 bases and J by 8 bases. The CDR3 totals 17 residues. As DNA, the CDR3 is TGTGCCAGCAGTACGGGGACAGGGGAACTCCTGGGGGAAAAACTGTTTTTT. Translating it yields CASSTGTGELLGEKLFF.

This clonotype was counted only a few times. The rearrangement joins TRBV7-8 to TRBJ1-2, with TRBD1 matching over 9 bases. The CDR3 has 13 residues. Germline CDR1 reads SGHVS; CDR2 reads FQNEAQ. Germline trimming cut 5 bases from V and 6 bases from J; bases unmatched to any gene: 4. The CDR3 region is CASSTRQGDGYTF. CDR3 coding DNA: TGTGCCAGCAGCACCAGACAGGGGGATGGCTACACCTTC.

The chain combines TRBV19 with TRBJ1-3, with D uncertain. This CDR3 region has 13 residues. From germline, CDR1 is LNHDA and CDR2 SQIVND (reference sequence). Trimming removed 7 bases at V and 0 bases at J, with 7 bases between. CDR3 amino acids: CASKTSSGNTIYF. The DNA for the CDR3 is TGTGCCAGTAAGACCAGCTCTGGAAACACCATATATTTT.

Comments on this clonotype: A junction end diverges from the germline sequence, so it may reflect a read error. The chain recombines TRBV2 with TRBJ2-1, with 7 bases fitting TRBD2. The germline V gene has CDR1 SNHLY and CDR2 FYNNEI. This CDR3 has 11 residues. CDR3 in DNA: TGTGCCAGCAGGGGAGCGGGATTCGAGGTCTTC. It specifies CASRGAGFEVF.